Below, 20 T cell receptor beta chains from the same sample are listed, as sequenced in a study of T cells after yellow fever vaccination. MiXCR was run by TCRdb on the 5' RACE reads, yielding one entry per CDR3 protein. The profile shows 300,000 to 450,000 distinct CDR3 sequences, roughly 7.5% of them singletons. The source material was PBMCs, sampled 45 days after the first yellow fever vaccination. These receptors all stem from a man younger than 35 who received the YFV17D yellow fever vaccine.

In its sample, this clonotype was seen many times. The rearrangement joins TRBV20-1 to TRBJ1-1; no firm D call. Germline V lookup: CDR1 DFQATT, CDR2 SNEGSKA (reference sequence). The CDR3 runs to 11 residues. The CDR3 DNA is TGCAGCGCCAGAGAGAACACTGAAGCTTTCTTT. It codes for CSARENTEAFF.

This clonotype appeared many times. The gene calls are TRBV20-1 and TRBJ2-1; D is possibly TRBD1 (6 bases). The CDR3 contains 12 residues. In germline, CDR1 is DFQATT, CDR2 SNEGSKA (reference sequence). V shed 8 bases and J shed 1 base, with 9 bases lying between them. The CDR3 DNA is TGCAGTACCAGGGGTTCCTACAATGAGCAGTTCTTC. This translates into CSTRGSYNEQFF.

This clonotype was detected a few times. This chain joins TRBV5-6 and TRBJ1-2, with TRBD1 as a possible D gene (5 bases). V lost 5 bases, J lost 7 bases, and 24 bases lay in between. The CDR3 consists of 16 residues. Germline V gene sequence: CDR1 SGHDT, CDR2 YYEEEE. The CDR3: CASRPPLLVGDGGYTF. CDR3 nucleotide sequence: TGTGCCAGCAGGCCACCGCTCCTTGTGGGGGACGGTGGCTACACCTTC.

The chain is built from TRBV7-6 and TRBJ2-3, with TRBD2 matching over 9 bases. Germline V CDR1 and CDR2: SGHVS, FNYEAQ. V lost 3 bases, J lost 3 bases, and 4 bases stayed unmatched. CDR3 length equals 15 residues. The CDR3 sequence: CASSLKRGATDTQYF. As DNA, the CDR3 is TGTGCCAGCAGCTTGAAGCGGGGGGCTACAGATACGCAGTATTTT. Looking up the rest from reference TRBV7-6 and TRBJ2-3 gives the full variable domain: GAGVSQSPRYKVTKRGQDVALRCDPISGHVSLYWYRQALGQGPEFLTYFNYEAQQDKSGLPNDRFSAERPEGSISTLTIQRTEQRDSAMYRCASSLKRGATDTQYFGPGTRLTVL.

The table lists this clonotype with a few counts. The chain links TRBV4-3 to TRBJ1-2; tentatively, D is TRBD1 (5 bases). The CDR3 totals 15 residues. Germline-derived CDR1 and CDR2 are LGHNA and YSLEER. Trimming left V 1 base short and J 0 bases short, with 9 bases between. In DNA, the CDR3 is TGCGCCAGCAGCCAAGTCAGGGCAGCTAACTATGGCTACACCTTC. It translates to CASSQVRAANYGYTF.

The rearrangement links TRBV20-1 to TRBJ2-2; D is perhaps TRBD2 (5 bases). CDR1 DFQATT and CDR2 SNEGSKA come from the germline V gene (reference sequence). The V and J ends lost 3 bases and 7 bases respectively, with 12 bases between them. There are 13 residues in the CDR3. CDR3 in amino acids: CSASRQAGGELFF. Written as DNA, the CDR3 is TGCAGTGCTAGTCGGCAGGCGGGCGGGGAGCTGTTTTTT.

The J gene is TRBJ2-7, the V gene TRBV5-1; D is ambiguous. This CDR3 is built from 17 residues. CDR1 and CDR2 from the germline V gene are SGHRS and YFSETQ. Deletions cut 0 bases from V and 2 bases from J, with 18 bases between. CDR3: CASSLDPSFKYPYEQYF. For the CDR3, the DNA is TGCGCCAGCAGCTTGGACCCATCGTTTAAGTATCCCTACGAGCAGTACTTC.

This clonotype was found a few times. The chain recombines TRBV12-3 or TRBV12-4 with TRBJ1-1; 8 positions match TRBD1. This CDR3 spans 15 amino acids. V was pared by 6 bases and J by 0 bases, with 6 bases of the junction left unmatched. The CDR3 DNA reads TGTGCCAGCAGCCAGGGGACAGGAGTGAACACTGAAGCTTTCTTT. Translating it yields CASSQGTGVNTEAFF.

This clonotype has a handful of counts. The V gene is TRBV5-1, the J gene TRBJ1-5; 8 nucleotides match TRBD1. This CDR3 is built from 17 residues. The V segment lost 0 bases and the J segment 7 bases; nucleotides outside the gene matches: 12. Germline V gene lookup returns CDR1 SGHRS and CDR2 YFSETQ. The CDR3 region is CASSLGGPDRGEQPQHF. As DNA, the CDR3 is TGCGCCAGCAGCTTGGGGGGGCCTGACAGGGGTGAACAGCCCCAGCATTTT.

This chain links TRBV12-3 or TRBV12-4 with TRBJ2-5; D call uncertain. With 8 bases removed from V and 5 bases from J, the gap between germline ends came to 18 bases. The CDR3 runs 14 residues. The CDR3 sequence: CASGWKEQRETQYF. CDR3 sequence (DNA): TGTGCCAGCGGGTGGAAGGAGCAAAGGGAGACCCAGTACTTC.

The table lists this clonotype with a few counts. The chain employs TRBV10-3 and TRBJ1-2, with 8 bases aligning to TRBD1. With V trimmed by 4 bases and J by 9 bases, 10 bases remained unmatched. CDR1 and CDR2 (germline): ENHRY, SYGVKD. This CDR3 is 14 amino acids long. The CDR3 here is CAISGSGGAQSYTF. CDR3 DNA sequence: TGTGCCATCAGTGGGTCAGGGGGCGCCCAGAGCTACACCTTC.

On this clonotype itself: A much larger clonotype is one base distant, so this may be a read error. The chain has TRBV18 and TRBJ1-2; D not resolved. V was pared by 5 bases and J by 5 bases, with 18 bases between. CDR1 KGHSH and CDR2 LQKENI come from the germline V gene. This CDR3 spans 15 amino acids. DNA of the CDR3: TGTGCCAGCTCAGCAGGTTTCCCGTCTAGGTATGGCTACACCTTC. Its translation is CASSAGFPSRYGYTF. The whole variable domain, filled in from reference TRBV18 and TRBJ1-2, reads NAGVMQNPRHLVRRRGQEARLRCSPMKGHSHVYWYRQLPEEGLKFMVYLQKENIIDESGMPKERFSAEFPKEGPSILRIQQVVRGDSAAYFCASSAGFPSRYGYTFGSGTRLTVV.

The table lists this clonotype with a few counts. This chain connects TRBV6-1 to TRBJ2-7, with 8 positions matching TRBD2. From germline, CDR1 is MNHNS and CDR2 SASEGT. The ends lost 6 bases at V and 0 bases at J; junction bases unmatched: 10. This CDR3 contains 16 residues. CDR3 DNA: TGTGCCAGCAGCCCCCCGGGGAGCGGGGGCTCCTACGAGCAGTACGTC. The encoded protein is CASSPPGSGGSYEQYV.

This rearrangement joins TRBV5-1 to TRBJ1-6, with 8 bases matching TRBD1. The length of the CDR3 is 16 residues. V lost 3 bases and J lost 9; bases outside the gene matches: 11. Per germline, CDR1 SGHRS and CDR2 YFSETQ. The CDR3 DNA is TGCGCCAGCAGCTCTTCGATCCAGGGGGCAGTTTCACCCCTCCACTTT. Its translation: CASSSSIQGAVSPLHF.

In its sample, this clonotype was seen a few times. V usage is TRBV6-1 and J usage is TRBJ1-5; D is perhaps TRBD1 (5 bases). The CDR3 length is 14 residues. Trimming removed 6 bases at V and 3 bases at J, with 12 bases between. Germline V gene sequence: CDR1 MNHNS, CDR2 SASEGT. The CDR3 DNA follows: TGTGCCAGCAGCCCCCCGGGGCCCAATCAGCCCCAGCATTTT. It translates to CASSPPGPNQPQHF.

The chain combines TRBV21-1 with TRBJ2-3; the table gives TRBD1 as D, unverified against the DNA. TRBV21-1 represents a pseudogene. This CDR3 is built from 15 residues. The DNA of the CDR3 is TGTGCCAGCACTTCTAGACAGGGGGCCCAAGATACGCAGTATTTT. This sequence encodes CASTSRQGAQDTQYF.

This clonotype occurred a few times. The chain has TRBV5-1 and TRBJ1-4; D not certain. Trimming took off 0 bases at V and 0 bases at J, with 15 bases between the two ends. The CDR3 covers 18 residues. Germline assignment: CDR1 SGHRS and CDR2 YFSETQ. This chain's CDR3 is CASSLGGQAIATNEKLFF. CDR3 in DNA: TGCGCCAGCAGCTTGGGAGGCCAGGCGATTGCAACTAATGAAAAACTGTTTTTT.

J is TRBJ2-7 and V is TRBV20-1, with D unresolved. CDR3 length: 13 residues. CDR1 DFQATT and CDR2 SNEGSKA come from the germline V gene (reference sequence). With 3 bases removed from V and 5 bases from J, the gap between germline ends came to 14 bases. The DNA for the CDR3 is TGCAGTGCTAGTCAGCAGATAGCAAACGAGCAGTACTTC. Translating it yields CSASQQIANEQYF.

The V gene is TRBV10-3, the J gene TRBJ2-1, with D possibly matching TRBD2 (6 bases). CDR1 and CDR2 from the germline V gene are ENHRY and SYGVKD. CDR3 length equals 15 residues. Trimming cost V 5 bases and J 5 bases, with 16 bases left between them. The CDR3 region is CAISHSSTRDNEQFF. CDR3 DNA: TGTGCCATCAGTCACTCCTCGACTAGGGACAATGAGCAGTTCTTC.

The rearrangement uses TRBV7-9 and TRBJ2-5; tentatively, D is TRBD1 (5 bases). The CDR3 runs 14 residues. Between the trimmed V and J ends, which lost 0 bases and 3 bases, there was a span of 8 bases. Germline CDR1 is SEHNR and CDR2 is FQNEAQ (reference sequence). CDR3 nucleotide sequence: TGTGCCAGCAGCTTAGCGGGGCTCGAAGAGACCCAGTACTTC. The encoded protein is CASSLAGLEETQYF.